The next 16 T cell receptor beta chains were all read from a single sample in a study of blood T cells in healthy people across ages. A second roughly 6 to 11 cycle PCR used barcoded and J-beta primers. Each CDR3 protein is one row after TCRdb ran MiXCR on the 5' RACE reads. The data contain over a million distinct CDR3 sequences, approximately 42% of them singletons. Sequencing was carried out using blood. The receptor set was obtained from a woman aged 18-30 years in good health.

There are a few counts of this clonotype. The V call is TRBV7-9, the J call TRBJ2-1; a possible D gene is TRBD2 (5 bases). V dropped 5 bases and J dropped 3 bases, with 17 bases sitting between them. The CDR3 spans 16 residues. Germline V gene sequence: CDR1 SEHNR, CDR2 FQNEAQ (reference sequence). CDR3 region: CASSPLPLAGYNEQFF. As DNA, the CDR3 is TGTGCCAGCAGCCCGCTTCCGCTAGCAGGCTACAATGAGCAGTTCTTC.

The sample holds a few counts of this clonotype. The CDR3 region has the DNA TGCGCCAGCAGCCAAGAGAGGCTAGCGGGTCTCAATGAGCAGTTCTTC. Encoded protein: CASSQERLAGLNEQFF. The chain uses TRBV4-1 and TRBJ2-1; 8 bases line up with TRBD2. Germline-derived CDR1 and CDR2 are MGHRA and YSYEKL. The CDR3 sequence is 16 residues long. The J segment lost 6 bases and the V segment lost 0 bases, leaving 7 bases of the junction unmatched.

This clonotype was detected only a few times. The chain joins TRBV6-2 or TRBV6-3 to TRBJ1-5, with D unclear. V lost 0 bases, J lost 10 bases, and 4 bases lay in between. Germline V gene data show CDR1 as MNHEY and CDR2 as SVGEGT. CDR3 length: 11 amino acids. CDR3 region: CASSYSGPQHF. CDR3 nucleotide sequence: TGTGCCAGCAGTTACTCTGGCCCCCAGCATTTT.

The chain has TRBV4-1 and TRBJ1-4, with D tentatively TRBD1 (5 bases). Trimming took off 8 bases at V and 6 bases at J, with 25 bases between the two ends. The length of the CDR3 is 17 residues. The germline V gene has CDR1 MGHRA and CDR2 YSYEKL. The CDR3 region has the DNA TGCGCCAGCTGGGGGTCTCGGGGGAAAGGGTCGGATGAAAAACTGTTTTTT. Translating it yields CASWGSRGKGSDEKLFF.

The chain joins TRBV7-2 to TRBJ1-2; 8 bases are a match to TRBD1. This CDR3 is built from 16 residues. Trimming cost V 3 bases and J 3 bases; bases outside gene matches: 9. Germline assignment: CDR1 SGHTA and CDR2 FQGNSA. CDR3 sequence (DNA): TGTGCCAGCAGCTTCCTAGCCGCAGGGGGCCACTATGGCTACACCTTC. Translated, it gives CASSFLAAGGHYGYTF.

The rearrangement joins TRBV7-2 to TRBJ1-4; no clear D. Germline values: CDR1 SGHTA, CDR2 FQGNSA. The length of the CDR3 is 13 residues. Trimming cost V 5 bases and J 5 bases, with 9 bases left between them. As DNA, the CDR3 is TGTGCCAGCAGCCCCCCCGGAAATGAAAAACTGTTTTTT. It codes for CASSPPGNEKLFF.

The chain links TRBV21-1 to TRBJ2-3. TRBV21-1 is a pseudogene locus. The CDR3 length is 14 residues. The CDR3 reads CASSKPRVGDTQYF. The CDR3 DNA reads as TGTGCCAGCAGCAAACCTAGGGTGGGAGATACGCAGTATTTT.

Details on this clonotype: Since a much larger clone is just one base distant, this may be a read error. The chain couples TRBV11-1 to TRBJ2-7, with D uncertain. Judging by the DNA end, TRBJ2-5 fits better; the J call may be wrong. CDR3 length: 11 amino acids. CDR1 and CDR2 (germline): SGHAT, FQDESV (reference sequence). The chain's CDR3 is CASGIQETQYF. Written as DNA, the CDR3 is TGTGCCAGCGGGATCCAAGAGACCCAGTACTTC.

This clonotype has only a few counts. This chain links TRBV5-1 with TRBJ2-1; D is perhaps TRBD2 (5 bases). This CDR3 is 16 amino acids long. Germline CDR1 and CDR2: SGHRS and YFSETQ. Trimming took off 3 bases at V and 2 bases at J, with 15 bases between the two ends. The CDR3 DNA sequence: TGCGCCAGCAGCTCTCTAGGAGCGGTGCCCTACAATGAGCAGTTCTTC. This encodes CASSSLGAVPYNEQFF.

This rearrangement joins TRBV2 to TRBJ1-1; D might be TRBD1 (6 bases). Germline CDR1 and CDR2: SNHLY and FYNNEI. Between the trimmed V and J ends, which lost 6 bases and 10 bases, there was a span of 15 bases. The CDR3 extends over 12 amino acids. CDR3 amino acids: CASSRQVPRAFF. CDR3 nucleotides: TGTGCCAGCAGCCGACAGGTTCCTCGAGCTTTCTTT.

The rearrangement uses TRBV6-6 and TRBJ2-5, with 9 positions matching TRBD2. CDR1 is MNHNY and CDR2 is SVGAGI in the germline V gene (reference sequence). The CDR3 has 16 residues. J gave up 11 bases and V 6 bases, and 19 bases lay outside the gene matches. The CDR3 bases are TGTGCCAGCAGCTTGTATAGCGGGAGTACCTACAATGAGCAGTACTTC. Amino acid sequence: CASSLYSGSTYNEQYF.

The chain combines TRBV6-5 with TRBJ2-7, with TRBD1 matching over 7 bases. Germline loops: CDR1 MNHEY, CDR2 SVGAGI. V lost 6 bases, J lost 7 bases, and 15 bases stayed unmatched. The CDR3 runs 15 residues. CDR3 DNA: TGTGCCAGCAGCGGGGACAGTGGCCCCTACAATGAGCAGTACTTC. This sequence encodes CASSGDSGPYNEQYF.

The rearrangement joins TRBV7-2 to TRBJ2-1; 10 bases map to TRBD1. With 3 bases clipped from V and 3 bases from J, the junction kept 2 bases outside the gene matches. Germline lookup yields CDR1 SGHTA and CDR2 FQGNSA. The CDR3 contains 15 residues. This CDR3 is CASSFDRGLYNEQFF. The CDR3 DNA reads TGTGCCAGCAGCTTTGACAGGGGGCTCTACAATGAGCAGTTCTTC.

This rearrangement joins TRBV5-1 to TRBJ2-7; D perhaps matches TRBD2 (5 bases). The J call may be incorrect, as the DNA end agrees better with TRBJ2-5. The CDR3 has 14 residues. Germline lookup yields CDR1 SGHRS and CDR2 YFSETQ. Here the CDR3 reads CASSRAAGLETQYF. CDR3 DNA sequence: TGCGCCAGCAGCCGCGCCGCGGGTCTGGAGACCCAGTACTTC.

Regarding this clonotype: A much bigger clone sits one base away, suggesting this may be a read error. The chain combines TRBV5-5 with TRBJ2-1; the D call may be TRBD1 or TRBD2 (5 bases each). The CDR3 runs 15 residues. Trimming removed 5 bases at V and 9 bases at J, with 21 bases between. The germline V gene has CDR1 SGHKS and CDR2 YYEKEE (reference sequence). The CDR3 spells CASSPTPDRGSEQFF. CDR3 in DNA: TGTGCCAGCAGTCCCACACCCGACCGGGGCAGTGAGCAGTTCTTC.

This clonotype was seen a few times. This clone may be a read error of a much larger clone one base away. The V call is TRBV6-2 or TRBV6-3, the J call TRBJ2-1; weak D call: TRBD2 (6 bases). The CDR3 is 14 residues long. Germline assignment: CDR1 MNHEY and CDR2 SVGEGT. Trimming took off 4 bases at V and 3 bases at J, with 10 bases between the two ends. The DNA for the CDR3 is TGTGCCAGCAGTTCTATCGGGGGCTACAATGAGCAGTTCTTC. Amino acids: CASSSIGGYNEQFF.